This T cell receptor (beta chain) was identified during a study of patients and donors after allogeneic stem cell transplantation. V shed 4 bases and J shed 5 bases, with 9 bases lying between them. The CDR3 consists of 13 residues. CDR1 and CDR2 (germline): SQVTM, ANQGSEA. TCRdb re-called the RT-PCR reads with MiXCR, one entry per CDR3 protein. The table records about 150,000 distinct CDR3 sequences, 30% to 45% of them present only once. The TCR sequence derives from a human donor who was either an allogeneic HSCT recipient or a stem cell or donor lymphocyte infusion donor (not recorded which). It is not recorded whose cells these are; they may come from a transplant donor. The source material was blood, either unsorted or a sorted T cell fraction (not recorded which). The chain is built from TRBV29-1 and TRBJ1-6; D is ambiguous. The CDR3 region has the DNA TGCAGCGTTGGGGCCACGAATAATTCACCCCTCCACTTT. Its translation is CSVGATNNSPLHF. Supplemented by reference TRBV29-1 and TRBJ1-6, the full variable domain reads SAVISQKPSRDICQRGTSLTIQCQVDSQVTMMFWYRQQPGQSLTLIATANQGSEATYESGFVIDKFPISRPNLTFSTLTVSNMSPEDSSIYLCSVGATNNSPLHFGNGTRLTVT.